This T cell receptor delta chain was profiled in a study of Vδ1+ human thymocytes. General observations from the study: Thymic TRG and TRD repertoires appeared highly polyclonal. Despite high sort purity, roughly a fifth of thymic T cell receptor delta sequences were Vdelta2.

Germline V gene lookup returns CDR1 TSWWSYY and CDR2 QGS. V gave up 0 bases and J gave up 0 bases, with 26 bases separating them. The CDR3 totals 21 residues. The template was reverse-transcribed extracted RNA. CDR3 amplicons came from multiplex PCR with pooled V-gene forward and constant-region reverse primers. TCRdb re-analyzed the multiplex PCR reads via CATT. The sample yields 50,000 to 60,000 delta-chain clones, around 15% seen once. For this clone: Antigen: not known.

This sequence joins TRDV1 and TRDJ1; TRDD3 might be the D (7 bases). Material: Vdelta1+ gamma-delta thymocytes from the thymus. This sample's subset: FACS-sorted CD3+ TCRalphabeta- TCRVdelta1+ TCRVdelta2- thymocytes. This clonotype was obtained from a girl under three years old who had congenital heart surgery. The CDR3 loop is CALGELGEVLRWGTYTDKLIF. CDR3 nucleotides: TGTGCTCTTGGGGAACTAGGCGAGGTCCTACGTTGGGGGACCTACACCGATAAACTCATCTTT.